This passage covers 22 T cell receptor beta chains from one sample sequenced in a study of blood T cell repertoires in COVID-19. TCRdb keeps only in-frame clones here, not all; method: immunoSEQ multiplex PCR. This sample has 83,000 or so clones, with approximately 77% found just once. Sequencing was done on a sample of peripheral blood. The receptors were sampled from an elderly woman with acute or convalescent COVID-19.

This clone was seen more than once but under ten times. The chain links TRBV7-8 to TRBJ2-7, with D perhaps TRBD2 (6 bases). CDR1 is SGHVS and CDR2 is FQNEAQ in the germline V gene. Trimming removed 1 base from V and 5 bases from J, with 15 bases in between. The CDR3 has 15 residues. CDR3 amino acids: CASSLEEGRGDEQYF. The DNA of the CDR3 is TGTGCCAGCAGCTTAGAGGAGGGTAGGGGCGACGAGCAGTACTTC.

The chain joins TRBV9 to TRBJ1-3, with a possible D match to TRBD1 (5 bases). The CDR3 is made up of 13 amino acids. Trimming stripped 6 bases from V and 7 bases from J, with 14 bases between. Germline-derived CDR1 and CDR2 are SGDLS and YYNGEE. CDR3 region: CASTAGFSNTIYF. Written as DNA, the CDR3 is TGTGCCAGCACCGCAGGGTTTTCCAACACCATATATTTT. Together with reference TRBV9 and TRBJ1-3, the CDR3 gives the full variable domain: DSGVTQTPKHLITATGQRVTLRCSPRSGDLSVYWYQQSLDQGLQFLIQYYNGEERAKGNILERFSAQQFPDLHSELNLSSLELGDSALYFCASTAGFSNTIYFGEGSWLTVV.

The genes are TRBV2 and TRBJ2-2; a possible D gene is TRBD2 (7 bases). The CDR3 is 15 amino acids. The germline V gene has CDR1 SNHLY and CDR2 FYNNEI. V shed 4 bases and J shed 6 bases, with 15 bases lying between them. The CDR3 region is CASSVNRGGPGELFF. CDR3 DNA: TGTGCCAGCAGTGTAAATAGGGGGGGACCCGGGGAGCTGTTTTTT.

The chain employs TRBV7-2 and TRBJ2-3; D call uncertain. CDR1 is SGHTA and CDR2 is FQGNSA in the germline V gene. V was shortened by 2 bases and J by 0 bases, with 12 bases between the two germline ends. The CDR3 runs 16 residues. The CDR3 DNA is TGTGCCAGCAGCTTACGGTCTGCCTCTAGCACAGATACGCAGTATTTT. It is translated as CASSLRSASSTDTQYF.

The V call is TRBV12-2, the J call TRBJ2-1; the D segment call TRBD2 is taken from the table without a DNA check. TRBV12-2 is described as a pseudogene. There are 22 residues in the CDR3. The CDR3 sequence is CASRLATLWSSGGELPYNEQFF. For the CDR3, the DNA is TGTGCAAGTCGCTTAGCGACTCTCTGGTCTAGCGGGGGTGAACTCCCCTACAATGAGCAGTTCTTC.

The V gene is TRBV6-5, the J gene TRBJ2-2; 10 positions agree with TRBD1. This CDR3 is built from 16 residues. Germline CDR1 is MNHEY and CDR2 is SVGAGI. Trimming cost V 4 bases and J 4 bases; bases outside gene matches: 6. The CDR3 DNA reads TGTGCCAGCAGTTCCCGGGACAGGGGTTCCACCGGGGAGCTGTTTTTT. This codes for CASSSRDRGSTGELFF.

This chain uses TRBV2 with TRBJ2-5; a possible D gene is TRBD2 (6 bases). Germline lookup yields CDR1 SNHLY and CDR2 FYNNEI. The CDR3 is 14 residues long. V lost 6 bases to trimming and J lost 5 bases, with 16 bases between them. The CDR3 region is CASRGGGLGETQYF. CDR3 sequence (DNA): TGTGCCAGCAGGGGAGGTGGCCTGGGGGAGACCCAGTACTTC.

V is TRBV4-2 and J is TRBJ2-2, with a possible D match to TRBD2 (6 bases). V lost 4 bases and J lost 1, with 13 bases in between. CDR1 is LGHNA, CDR2 YNFKEQ, per germline. CDR3 size: 16 residues. The CDR3, as DNA: TGTGCCAGCAGCCCGGCTTGGAGGGGGAACACCGGGGAGCTGTTTTTT. Translated, it gives CASSPAWRGNTGELFF.

This clone was recorded only once. The chain has TRBV29-1 and TRBJ2-2; 7 nucleotides align to TRBD1. The CDR3 is 15 residues long. Germline V gene data show CDR1 as SQVTM and CDR2 as ANQGSEA. Trimming at V came to 4 bases and at J to 4 bases, leaving 9 bases not matched to a gene. The CDR3 coding sequence is TGCAGCGTTGCAGGGGGTTGGTCGAGCACCGGGGAGCTGTTTTTT. Translation: CSVAGGWSSTGELFF.

V is TRBV7-9 and J is TRBJ2-7, with unresolved D. This CDR3 is 13 amino acids long. Per germline, CDR1 SEHNR and CDR2 FQNEAQ (reference sequence). The V end lost 2 bases, the J end lost 4 bases, and 9 bases lay between the germline ends. The CDR3 nucleotides are TGTGCCAGCAGCTTATTGGGCACTTACGAGCAGTACTTC. Translating gives CASSLLGTYEQYF.

V and J are TRBV9 and TRBJ2-3; 8 bases agree with TRBD2. The germline gives CDR1 SGDLS, CDR2 YYNGEE. The CDR3 consists of 16 residues. V shed 1 base and J 2 bases; nucleotides not matched to a gene: 6. The CDR3 loop reads CASSVTGGYNTDTQYF. The CDR3 nucleotides are TGTGCCAGCAGCGTAACGGGGGGGTATAACACAGATACGCAGTATTTT.

The rearrangement uses TRBV30 and TRBJ1-6; possibly TRBD1 for D (5 bases). The ends were cut back, 2 bases at V and 3 bases at J, with 11 bases in the middle. The CDR3 length is 15 residues. The germline V gene has CDR1 GTSNPN and CDR2 SVGIG (reference sequence). DNA of the CDR3: TGTGCCTGGAGTACGACAGTACGCTATAATTCACCCCTCCACTTT. Protein: CAWSTTVRYNSPLHF. The full variable domain, with the rest looked up from reference TRBV30 and TRBJ1-6, is SQTIHQWPATLVQPVGSPLSLECTVEGTSNPNLYWYRQAAGRGLQLLFYSVGIGQISSEVPQNLSASRPQDRQFILSSKKLLLSDSGFYLCAWSTTVRYNSPLHFGNGTRLTVT.

The V gene is TRBV7-9, the J gene TRBJ1-1; D is uncertain. This CDR3 is built from 15 residues. Trimming took off 7 bases at V and 0 bases at J, with 15 bases between the two ends. Germline lookup yields CDR1 SEHNR and CDR2 FQNEAQ (reference sequence). CDR3 amino acids: CASILGEVMNTEAFF. CDR3 sequence (DNA): TGTGCCAGCATCCTCGGGGAGGTCATGAACACTGAAGCTTTCTTT.

CDR3: CASSRDRSYEQYF. CDR3 coding DNA: TGTGCCAGCAGCCGTGACAGATCCTACGAGCAGTACTTC. The chain employs TRBV7-2 and TRBJ2-7; tentatively, D is TRBD1 (5 bases). CDR1 and CDR2 from the germline V gene are SGHTA and FQGNSA. Trimming left V 5 bases short and J 1 base short, with 9 bases between. The CDR3 consists of 13 residues.

The gene calls are TRBV6-6 and TRBJ2-3, with D uncertain. V was clipped by 7 bases and J by 4 bases, with 21 bases between them. This CDR3 contains 16 residues. Germline V gives CDR1 MNHNY, CDR2 SVGAGI (reference sequence). CDR3 DNA: TGTGCCAGCAAAAACACAGTGGCTCTTCTCGCAGATACGCAGTATTTT. Protein: CASKNTVALLADTQYF.

The chain uses TRBV28 and TRBJ2-7, with TRBD2 identical over 10 bases. Germline V lookup: CDR1 MDHEN, CDR2 SYDVKM. This CDR3 spans 16 amino acids. Trimming at V came to 5 bases and at J to 2 bases, leaving 9 bases not matched to a gene. This chain's CDR3 is CASSPGGLAEAYEQYF. CDR3 nucleotide sequence: TGTGCCAGCAGTCCCGGTGGACTAGCGGAGGCCTACGAGCAGTACTTC.

The chain joins TRBV7-2 to TRBJ2-5, with 15 bases fitting TRBD2. Germline values: CDR1 SGHTA, CDR2 FQGNSA. The J segment lost 4 bases and the V segment lost 5 bases, leaving 5 bases of the junction unmatched. CDR3 size: 16 residues. The CDR3 DNA follows: TGTGCCAGCAGCATCGCGGGACTAGCGGGGGGAGAGACCCAGTACTTC. Protein sequence: CASSIAGLAGGETQYF.

V usage is TRBV6-5 and J usage is TRBJ1-4; 7 nucleotides agree with TRBD1. CDR1 is MNHEY and CDR2 is SVGAGI in the germline V gene. The CDR3 extends over 14 amino acids. V was pared by 5 bases and J by 5 bases, with 5 bases of the junction left unmatched. CDR3 nucleotides: TGTGCCAGCAGTCTACAGGGGCTCAATGAAAAACTGTTTTTT. As protein: CASSLQGLNEKLFF.

The chain uses TRBV28 and TRBJ2-1, with a possible D match to TRBD2 (5 bases). The V gene lost 2 bases and the J gene lost 0 bases, with 11 bases spanning the gap. The CDR3 extends over 16 amino acids. Germline assignment: CDR1 MDHEN and CDR2 SYDVKM. The CDR3 coding sequence is TGTGCCAGCAGTTTAGCAGCGGAAAGCTCCTACAATGAGCAGTTCTTC. Amino acid sequence: CASSLAAESSYNEQFF. The complete variable domain, with remaining parts taken from reference TRBV28 and TRBJ2-1, reads DVKVTQSSRYLVKRTGEKVFLECVQDMDHENMFWYRQDPGLGLRLIYFSYDVKMKEKGDIPEGYSVSREKKERFSLILESASTNQTSMYLCASSLAAESSYNEQFFGPGTRLTVL.

The V call is TRBV19, the J call TRBJ1-5; D unclear. The length of the CDR3 is 13 residues. Germline V gene data show CDR1 as LNHDA and CDR2 as SQIVND (reference sequence). Between the trimmed V and J ends, which lost 10 bases and 0 bases, there was a span of 10 bases. For the CDR3, the DNA is TGTGCCACCCAAACTTATAGCAATCAGCCCCAGCATTTT. Its protein is CATQTYSNQPQHF.

This clone was recorded a few times. This rearrangement joins TRBV27 to TRBJ1-6; D is unclear. V was trimmed by 1 base and J by 7 bases, leaving 14 bases between them. Germline V gene sequence: CDR1 MNHEY, CDR2 SMNVEV (reference sequence). This CDR3 is 16 amino acids long. CDR3 amino acids: CASSLWGEIINSPLHF. The DNA for the CDR3 is TGTGCCAGCAGTTTATGGGGAGAAATAATCAATTCACCCCTCCACTTT.

As DNA, the CDR3 is TGTGCCAGCAGTGACAGACCCGGGGGTGCCTACGAGCAGTACTTC. The encoded protein is CASSDRPGGAYEQYF. This chain links TRBV6-1 with TRBJ2-7, with TRBD2 as a possible D gene (6 bases). This CDR3 contains 15 residues. Trimming took off 3 bases at V and 2 bases at J, with 14 bases between the two ends. CDR1 is MNHNS and CDR2 is SASEGT in the germline V gene.